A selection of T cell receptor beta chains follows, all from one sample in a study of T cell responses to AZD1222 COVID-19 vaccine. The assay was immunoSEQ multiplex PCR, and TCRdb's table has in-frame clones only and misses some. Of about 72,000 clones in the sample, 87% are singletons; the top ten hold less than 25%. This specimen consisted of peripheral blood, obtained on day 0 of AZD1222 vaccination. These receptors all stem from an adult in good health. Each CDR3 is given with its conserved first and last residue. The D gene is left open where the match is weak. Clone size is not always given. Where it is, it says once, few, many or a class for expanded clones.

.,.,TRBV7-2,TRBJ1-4,CASSFLRGEKLFF,TGTGCCAGCAGCTTTCTACGGGGCGAAAAACTGTTTTTT
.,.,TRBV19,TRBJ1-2,CASSRRNYGYTF,TGTGCCAGTAGTCGCAGAAACTATGGCTACACCTTC
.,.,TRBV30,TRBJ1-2,CAWRLPVANYGYTF,TGTGCCTGGAGGCTACCAGTAGCGAACTATGGCTACACCTTC
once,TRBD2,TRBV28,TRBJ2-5,CASSFQLAGGQETQYF,TGTGCCAGCAGTTTTCAACTAGCGGGGGGGCAAGAGACCCAGTACTTC
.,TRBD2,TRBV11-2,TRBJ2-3,CASSWIAGGPPTQYF,TGTGCCAGCAGCTGGATAGCGGGGGGGCCCCCTACGCAGTATTTT
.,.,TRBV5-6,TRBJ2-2,CASSLGPTGELFF,TGTGCCAGCAGCTTGGGCCCCACCGGGGAGCTGTTTTTT
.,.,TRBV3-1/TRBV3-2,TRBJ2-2,CASSPPGANTGELFF,TGTGCCAGCAGCCCTCCAGGGGCGAACACCGGGGAGCTGTTTTTT
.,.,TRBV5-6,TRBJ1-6,CASSFRGSSYNSPLHF,TGTGCCAGCAGCTTCAGGGGAAGCTCCTATAATTCACCCCTCCACTTT
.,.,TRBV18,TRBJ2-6,CAGSPVPSGANVLTF,TGTGCCGGCTCACCGGTGCCCTCTGGGGCCAACGTCCTGACTTTC
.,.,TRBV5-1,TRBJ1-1,CASTNRLDTEAFF,TGCGCCAGCACCAACCGGCTGGATACTGAAGCTTTCTTT
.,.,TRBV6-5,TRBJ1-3,CASSYSKGTSGNTIYF,TGTGCCAGCAGTTACTCAAAGGGCACCTCTGGAAACACCATATATTTT
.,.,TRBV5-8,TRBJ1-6,CASSLEDTPSYNSPLHF,TGTGCCAGCAGCTTGGAGGACACGCCGTCCTATAATTCACCCCTCCACTTT
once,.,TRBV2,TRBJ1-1,CASRASWNTEAFF,TGTGCCAGCAGGGCATCTTGGAACACTGAAGCTTTCTTT
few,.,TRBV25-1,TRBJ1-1,CASYEQGEAFF,TGTGCCAGCTACGAACAGGGAGAAGCTTTCTTT
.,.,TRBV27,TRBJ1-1,CASSLLGGGGTEAFF,TGTGCCAGCAGTTTGTTGGGAGGGGGGGGTACTGAAGCTTTCTTT
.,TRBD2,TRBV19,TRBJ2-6,CASSVQSGTSSSYGTPGANVLTF,TGTGCCAGTAGTGTGCAATCCGGGACTAGTAGTAGTTATGGGACTCCTGGGGCCAACGTCCTGACTTTC
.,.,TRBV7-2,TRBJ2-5,CASSLGRGPHQQTQYF,TGTGCCAGCAGCTTAGGGCGGGGGCCACACCAGCAGACCCAGTACTTC
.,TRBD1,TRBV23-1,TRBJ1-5,CASSQTGKFSFGPQHF,TGCGCCAGCAGTCAGACAGGGAAATTTTCGTTCGGGCCCCAGCATTTT
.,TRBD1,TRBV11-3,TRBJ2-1,CASSPGTVHNEQFF,TGTGCCAGCAGCCCTGGGACAGTCCACAATGAGCAGTTCTTC
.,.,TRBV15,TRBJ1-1,CATSRGRSNTEAFF,TGTGCCACCAGCAGGGGACGGTCGAACACTGAAGCTTTCTTT
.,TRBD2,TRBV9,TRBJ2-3,CASSGAWGGNFYTDTQYF,TGTGCCAGCAGCGGAGCTTGGGGGGGGAACTTCTACACAGATACGCAGTATTTT
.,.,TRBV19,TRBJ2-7,CASSMFRDPYEQYF,TGTGCCAGTAGTATGTTTAGGGATCCCTACGAGCAGTACTTC
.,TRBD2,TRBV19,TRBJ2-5,CASSMGGGDGPEQTQYF,TGTGCCAGTAGTATGGGCGGGGGTGATGGGCCCGAACAGACCCAGTACTTC
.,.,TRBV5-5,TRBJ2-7,CASSLVGLSNPHEQYF,TGTGCCAGCAGCTTGGTCGGGCTTTCCAATCCCCACGAGCAGTACTTC
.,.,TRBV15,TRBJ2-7,CATSRDRGAYEQYF,TGTGCCACCAGCAGAGACAGGGGGGCCTACGAGCAGTACTTC
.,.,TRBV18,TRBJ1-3,CASSPTGGSSGNTIYF,TGTGCCAGCTCACCAACGGGGGGCAGCTCTGGAAACACCATATATTTT
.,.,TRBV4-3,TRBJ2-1,CASSQEDRDNEQFF,TGCGCCAGCAGCCAAGAAGACAGAGACAATGAGCAGTTCTTC
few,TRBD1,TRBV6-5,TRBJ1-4,CASLGTVNEKLFF,TGTGCCAGCCTCGGGACAGTTAATGAAAAACTGTTTTTT
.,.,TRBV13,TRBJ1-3,CASSLEARTASSGNTIYF,TGTGCCAGCAGCCTAGAAGCCCGGACGGCGAGCTCTGGAAACACCATATATTTT
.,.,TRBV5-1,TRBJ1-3,CASSLGTSDLSGNTIYF,TGCGCCAGCAGCTTGGGGACTTCAGACCTCTCTGGAAACACCATATATTTT
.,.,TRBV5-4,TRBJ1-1,CASSPGSRDTEAFF,TGTGCCAGCAGCCCCGGGTCCCGGGACACTGAAGCTTTCTTT
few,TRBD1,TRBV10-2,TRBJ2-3,CASSESTGLGNEQYF,TGCGCCAGCAGTGAGTCGACAGGGTTAGGCAACGAGCAGTATTTT
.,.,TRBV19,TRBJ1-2,CASSIRQSNYGYTF,TGTGCCAGTAGTATCAGACAGTCGAACTATGGCTACACCTTC
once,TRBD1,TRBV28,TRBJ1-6,CASSLRQGVGSPLHF,TGTGCCAGCAGTCTGAGACAGGGGGTGGGTTCACCCCTCCACTTT
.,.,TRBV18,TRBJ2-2,CASSPVDVGELFF,TGTGCCAGCTCTCCAGTGGACGTCGGGGAGCTGTTTTTT
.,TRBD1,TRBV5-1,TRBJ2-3,CASSTGQGAGDTQYF,TGCGCCAGCAGCACGGGACAGGGGGCCGGAGATACGCAGTATTTT
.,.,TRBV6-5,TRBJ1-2,CASTGEGVLTRGYTF,TGTGCCAGCACGGGGGAAGGTGTTCTAACTAGGGGCTACACCTTC
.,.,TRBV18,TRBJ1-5,CASSPTEGRGQPQHF,TGTGCCAGCTCACCAACCGAGGGAAGGGGTCAGCCCCAGCATTTT
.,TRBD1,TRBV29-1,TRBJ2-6,CSVLDRGPSGANVLTF,TGCAGCGTTCTGGACAGGGGGCCTAGTGGGGCCAACGTCCTGACTTTC